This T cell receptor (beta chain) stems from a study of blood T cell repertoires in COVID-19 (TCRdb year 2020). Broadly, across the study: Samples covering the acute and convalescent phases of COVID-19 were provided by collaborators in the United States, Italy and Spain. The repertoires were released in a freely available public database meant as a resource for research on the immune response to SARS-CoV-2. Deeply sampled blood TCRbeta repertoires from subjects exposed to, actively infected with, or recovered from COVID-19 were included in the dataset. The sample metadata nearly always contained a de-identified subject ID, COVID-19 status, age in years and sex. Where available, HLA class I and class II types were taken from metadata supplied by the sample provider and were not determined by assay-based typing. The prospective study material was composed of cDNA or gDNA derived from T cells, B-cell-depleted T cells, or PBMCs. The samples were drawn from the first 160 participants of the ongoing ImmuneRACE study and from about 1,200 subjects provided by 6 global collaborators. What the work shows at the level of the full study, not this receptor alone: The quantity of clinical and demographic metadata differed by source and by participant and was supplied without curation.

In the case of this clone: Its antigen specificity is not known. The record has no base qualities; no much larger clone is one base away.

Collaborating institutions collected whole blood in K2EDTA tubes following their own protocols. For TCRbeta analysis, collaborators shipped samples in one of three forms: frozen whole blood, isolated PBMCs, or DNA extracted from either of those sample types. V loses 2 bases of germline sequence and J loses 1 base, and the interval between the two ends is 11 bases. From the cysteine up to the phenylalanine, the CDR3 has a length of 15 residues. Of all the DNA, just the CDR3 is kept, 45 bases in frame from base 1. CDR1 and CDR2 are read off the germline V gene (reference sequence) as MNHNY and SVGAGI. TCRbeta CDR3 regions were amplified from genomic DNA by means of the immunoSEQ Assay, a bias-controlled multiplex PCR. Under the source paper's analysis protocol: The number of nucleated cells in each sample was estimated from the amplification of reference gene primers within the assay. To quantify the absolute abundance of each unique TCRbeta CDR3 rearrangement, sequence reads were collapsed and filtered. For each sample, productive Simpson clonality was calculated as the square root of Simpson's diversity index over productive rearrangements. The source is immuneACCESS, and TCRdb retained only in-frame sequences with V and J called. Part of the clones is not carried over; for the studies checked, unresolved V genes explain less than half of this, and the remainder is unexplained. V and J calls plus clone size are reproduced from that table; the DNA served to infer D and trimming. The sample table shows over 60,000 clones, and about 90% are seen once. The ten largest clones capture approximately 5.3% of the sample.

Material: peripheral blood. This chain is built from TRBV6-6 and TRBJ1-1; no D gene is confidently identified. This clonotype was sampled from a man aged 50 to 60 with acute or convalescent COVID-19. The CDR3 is CASSYVSGGNTEAFF. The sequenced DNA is TGTGCCAGCAGTTACGTTTCGGGTGGGAACACTGAAGCTTTCTTT.